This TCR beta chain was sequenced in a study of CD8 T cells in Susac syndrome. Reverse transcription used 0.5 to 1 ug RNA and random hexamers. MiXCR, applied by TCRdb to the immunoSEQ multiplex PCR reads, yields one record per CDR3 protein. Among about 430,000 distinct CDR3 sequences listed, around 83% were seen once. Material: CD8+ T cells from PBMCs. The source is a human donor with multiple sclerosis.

The CDR3 region is CASSTARTDTQYF. DNA for the CDR3: TGTGCCAGCAGTACCGCACGCACAGATACGCAGTATTTT. V and J are TRBV12-3 or TRBV12-4 and TRBJ2-3; D call uncertain. Trimming removed 5 bases from V and 1 base from J, with 7 bases in between. The CDR3 spans 13 residues.